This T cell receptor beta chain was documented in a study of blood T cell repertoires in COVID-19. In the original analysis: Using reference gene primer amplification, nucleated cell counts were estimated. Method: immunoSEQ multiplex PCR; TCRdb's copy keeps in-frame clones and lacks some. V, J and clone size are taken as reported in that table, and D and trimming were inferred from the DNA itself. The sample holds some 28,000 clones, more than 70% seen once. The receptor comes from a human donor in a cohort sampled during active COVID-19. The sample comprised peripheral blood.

The CDR3 sequence: CASSQDSGGRLKTF. The CDR3, as DNA: TGTGCCAGCAGCCAAGATAGCGGGGGGCGCTTAAAAACCTTC. The chain recombines TRBV3-1 (or the pseudogene TRBV3-2) with TRBJ1-2, with a possible D match to TRBD1 (6 bases). V lost 0 bases, J lost 14 bases, and 19 bases lay in between. Germline-derived CDR1 and CDR2 are LGHDT and YNNKEL (reference sequence). The CDR3 covers 14 residues.